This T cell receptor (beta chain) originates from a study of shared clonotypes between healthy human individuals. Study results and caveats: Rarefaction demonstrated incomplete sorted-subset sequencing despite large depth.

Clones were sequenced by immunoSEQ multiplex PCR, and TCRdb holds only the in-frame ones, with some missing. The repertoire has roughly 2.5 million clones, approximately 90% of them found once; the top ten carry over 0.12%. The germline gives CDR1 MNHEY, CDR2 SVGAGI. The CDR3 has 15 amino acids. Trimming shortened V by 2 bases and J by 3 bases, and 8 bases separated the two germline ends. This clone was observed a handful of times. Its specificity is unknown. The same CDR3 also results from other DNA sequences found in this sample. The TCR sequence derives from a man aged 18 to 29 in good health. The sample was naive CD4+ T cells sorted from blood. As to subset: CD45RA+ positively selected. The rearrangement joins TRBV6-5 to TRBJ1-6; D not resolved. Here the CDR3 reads CASSYGGYYNSPLHF. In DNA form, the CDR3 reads TGTGCCAGCAGTTACGGAGGATACTATAATTCACCCCTCCACTTT.